Given below is one T cell receptor (beta chain) in context. In the original processing: Nucleated cell counts were estimated from reference gene primer amplification. The protocol was immunoSEQ multiplex PCR, while the TCRdb copy is restricted to in-frame clones and leaves out a portion. That table supplies the V and J calls and clone size; D and trimming were determined from the DNA. The repertoire holds approximately 280,000 clones, 80% to 90% seen once, with roughly 5.1% in the top ten. The sample comes from a study of blood T cell repertoires in COVID-19. Background on the study: Samples representing acute and convalescent COVID-19 were sourced from the United States, Italy and Spain. PBMCs, B-cell-depleted T cells, or T cells were the source of the cDNA or gDNA that made up the material.

The V gene end was trimmed by 1 base and the J gene end by 4 bases; junction bases not matched to a gene: 12. This CDR3 comprises 16 residues. Per the germline V gene, CDR1 is GTSNPN and CDR2 is SVGIG (reference sequence). The TCR was taken from a man aged 35-49 years with acute or convalescent COVID-19. Sequencing input: peripheral blood. The V gene is TRBV30, the J gene TRBJ1-2; 7 bases are shared with TRBD1. DNA of the CDR3: TGTGCCTGGAGTGCCTCGGGACAGAGCTTAGGCTATGGCTACACCTTC. This encodes CAWSASGQSLGYGYTF. The variable domain in full, with the rest retrieved from reference TRBV30 and TRBJ1-2, is SQTIHQWPATLVQPVGSPLSLECTVEGTSNPNLYWYRQAAGRGLQLLFYSVGIGQISSEVPQNLSASRPQDRQFILSSKKLLLSDSGFYLCAWSASGQSLGYGYTFGSGTRLTVV.